Below are 26 T cell receptor beta chains sequenced from a single sample in a study of OX40 agonist ivuxolimab in advanced cancers. Here immunoSEQ multiplex PCR was the method, and the copy in TCRdb shows in-frame clones only, minus some. The sample gives 61,000 or so clones, roughly four fifths of which show up once; less than 4% is in the top ten. The input for sequencing was CD4+ or CD8+ T cells sorted from blood, taken in a trial of the OX40 agonist ivuxolimab. The receptors here all came from an adult with an advanced solid tumor such as melanoma, head and neck, liver or kidney cancer.

V is TRBV7-2 and J is TRBJ2-5, with D possibly being TRBD1 (6 bases). Trimming removed 3 bases from V and 5 bases from J, with 7 bases in between. Per the germline V gene, CDR1 is SGHTA and CDR2 is FQGNSA. This CDR3 is built from 12 residues. The CDR3 loop reads CASSLQGETQYF. The CDR3 bases are TGTGCCAGCAGCTTGCAGGGGGAGACCCAGTACTTC.

The rearrangement uses TRBV27 and TRBJ1-5; no firm D call. The CDR3 extends over 14 amino acids. CDR1 is MNHEY and CDR2 is SMNVEV in the germline V gene (reference sequence). V was pared by 3 bases and J by 1 base, with 7 bases between. This CDR3 reads CASSLRRSNQPQHF. The CDR3 bases are TGTGCCAGCAGTTTGCGACGGAGCAATCAGCCCCAGCATTTT.

The V call is TRBV30, the J call TRBJ1-4, with a possible D match to TRBD1 (6 bases). Looked up from germline, CDR1 is GTSNPN and CDR2 is SVGIG (reference sequence). Trimming shortened V by 5 bases and J by 8 bases, and 15 bases separated the two germline ends. CDR3 length equals 13 residues. CDR3 in amino acids: CAWGYREGEKLFF. For the CDR3, the DNA is TGTGCCTGGGGGTACAGGGAGGGGGAAAAACTGTTTTTT.

The rearrangement uses TRBV7-2 and TRBJ2-5; the D call may be TRBD1 or TRBD2 (6 bases each). V was pared by 0 bases and J by 4 bases, with 12 bases between. This CDR3 is built from 15 residues. The germline CDR1 and CDR2 sequences are SGHTA and FQGNSA. Written as DNA, the CDR3 is TGTGCCAGCAGCTTAGCGCCACAGGGAGGAGAGACCCAGTACTTC. This codes for CASSLAPQGGETQYF.

This clone has just one count. This rearrangement joins TRBV30 to TRBJ1-3; possibly TRBD1 for D (6 bases). The CDR3 sequence is 13 residues long. CDR1 and CDR2 (germline): GTSNPN, SVGIG (reference sequence). Between the trimmed V and J ends, which lost 5 bases and 4 bases, there was a span of 12 bases. CDR3 protein: CAWEEGGGNTIYF. The CDR3 nucleotides read TGTGCCTGGGAGGAGGGGGGCGGAAACACCATATATTTT.

The rearrangement joins TRBV7-2 to TRBJ2-7; 7 nucleotides agree with TRBD1. Germline trimming cut 7 bases from V and 3 bases from J; bases unmatched to any gene: 15. The CDR3 is 16 amino acids. Germline V gene lookup returns CDR1 SGHTA and CDR2 FQGNSA. The CDR3 region is CASTLTGRLDGYEQYF. The CDR3 coding sequence is TGTGCCAGCACCTTGACAGGGCGCTTGGATGGCTACGAGCAGTACTTC.

V and J are TRBV13 and TRBJ1-1; a weak D match, TRBD1 (5 bases). V lost 6 bases, J lost 3 bases, and 29 bases lay in between. Per the germline V gene, CDR1 is PRHDT and CDR2 is FYEKMQ (reference sequence). The CDR3 runs to 19 residues. The CDR3 loop reads CASSRIRGLRARVDTEAFF. The CDR3 DNA follows: TGTGCCAGCAGTCGCATTAGGGGTTTGAGGGCGCGGGTTGACACTGAAGCTTTCTTT.

The chain uses TRBV10-3 and TRBJ2-3; 8 nucleotides align to TRBD2. Germline V gene data show CDR1 as ENHRY and CDR2 as SYGVKD. The CDR3 totals 14 residues. With 4 bases clipped from V and 3 bases from J, the junction kept 3 bases outside the gene matches. CDR3 amino acids: CAISGGGGTDTQYF. CDR3 nucleotides: TGTGCCATCAGTGGGGGCGGGGGGACAGATACGCAGTATTTT.

The chain employs TRBV5-1 and TRBJ2-5; either TRBD1 or TRBD2 may supply D (7 bases each). CDR1 and CDR2 from the germline V gene are SGHRS and YFSETQ. Trimming shortened V by 4 bases and J by 5 bases, and 15 bases separated the two germline ends. The CDR3 has 14 amino acids. CDR3 region: CASSLGGGWETQYF. CDR3 sequence (DNA): TGCGCCAGCAGCCTGGGAGGGGGCTGGGAGACCCAGTACTTC.

This chain connects TRBV5-1 to TRBJ2-2, with 7 nucleotides matching TRBD1. In germline, CDR1 is SGHRS, CDR2 YFSETQ. This CDR3 is built from 14 residues. J gave up 3 bases and V 3 bases, and 2 bases lay outside the gene matches. The CDR3 loop is CASSWDSYTGELFF. CDR3 in DNA: TGCGCCAGCAGCTGGGACAGTTACACCGGGGAGCTGTTTTTT.

In this sample, this clone turned up once. V is TRBV28 and J is TRBJ2-2, with 12 bases that match TRBD2. Looked up from germline, CDR1 is MDHEN and CDR2 is SYDVKM. The CDR3 totals 17 residues. V lost 6 bases and J lost 3; bases outside the gene matches: 8. CDR3 sequence reads: CASSRLAGGHDTGELFF. CDR3 DNA sequence: TGTGCCAGCAGCCGCCTAGCGGGGGGGCACGACACCGGGGAGCTGTTTTTT.

This chain joins TRBV5-4 and TRBJ1-4; tentatively, D is TRBD1 (5 bases). CDR3 length equals 14 residues. Germline V gene lookup returns CDR1 SGHNT and CDR2 YYREEE (reference sequence). Deletions cut 5 bases from V and 2 bases from J, with 10 bases between. The CDR3 DNA reads TGTGCCAGCAGACCGGGGGACACTAATGAAAAACTGTTTTTT. Its translation: CASRPGDTNEKLFF.

The chain recombines TRBV19 with TRBJ1-1; no definite D call. This CDR3 has 11 amino acids. Looked up from germline, CDR1 is LNHDA and CDR2 is SQIVND (reference sequence). Deletions cut 5 bases from V and 3 bases from J, with 4 bases between. Written as DNA, the CDR3 is TGTGCCAGTAGTTGGGACACTGAAGCTTTCTTT. As protein: CASSWDTEAFF.

CDR3 in DNA: TGTGCCAGCAGCCTACAGGGGGACATTAATGAAAAACTGTTTTTT. Encoded protein: CASSLQGDINEKLFF. The chain has TRBV9 and TRBJ1-4; 8 bases are a match to TRBD1. The germline V gene has CDR1 SGDLS and CDR2 YYNGEE. CDR3 length: 15 residues. Trimming removed 4 bases from V and 4 bases from J; junction bases left unmatched: 6.

The chain has TRBV28 and TRBJ2-7, with D perhaps assigned TRBD1 or TRBD2 (5 bases each). The germline CDR1 and CDR2 sequences are MDHEN and SYDVKM. This CDR3 contains 15 residues. Trimming took off 6 bases at V and 7 bases at J, with 22 bases between the two ends. In DNA, the CDR3 is TGTGCCAGCAGCCTTTCCCGGGGTAGCTGGGGGGAGCAGTACTTC. Translation: CASSLSRGSWGEQYF.

The chain couples TRBV11-2 to TRBJ1-6; possible D gene TRBD1, 5 bases. This CDR3 has 14 residues. The V and J ends lost 4 bases and 7 bases respectively, with 11 bases between them. CDR1 is SGHAT, CDR2 FQNNGV, per germline. The CDR3 is CASSSGLVNSPLHF. The CDR3, as DNA: TGTGCCAGCAGCTCGGGGCTCGTCAATTCACCCCTCCACTTT.

The chain recombines TRBV4-3 with TRBJ2-7; 9 nucleotides match TRBD1. J gave up 6 bases and V 0 bases, and 12 bases lay outside the gene matches. Germline CDR1 and CDR2: LGHNA and YSLEER. This CDR3 contains 17 residues. The CDR3 DNA is TGCGCCAGCAGCCAAGAACTCGGTGCGACAGGGGGGTCCGAGCAGTACTTC. Its translation: CASSQELGATGGSEQYF.

V and J are TRBV5-8 and TRBJ2-7; the match to TRBD2 covers 13 bases. Trimming removed 0 bases from V and 3 bases from J; junction bases left unmatched: 9. The CDR3 is made up of 18 amino acids. Germline V CDR1 and CDR2: SGHTS, YDEGEE. This CDR3 is CASSLEGTSGDVFYEQYF. The CDR3 DNA follows: TGTGCCAGCAGCTTGGAGGGGACTAGCGGGGATGTATTCTACGAGCAGTACTTC.

For this clone: One junction end does not reproduce the germline sequence, and a read error may be involved. The chain couples TRBV7-7 to TRBJ2-7, with D possibly called TRBD1 or TRBD2 (7 bases each). The CDR3 totals 13 residues. The germline V gene encodes CDR1 SSHAT and CDR2 FNYEAQ (reference sequence). The DNA for the CDR3 is TGTGCTAGCAGCGCCAGGGGGGGCAGCGGAATCTCCTTC. This translates into CASSARGGSGISF. The full variable domain, rest sourced from reference TRBV7-7 and TRBJ2-7, is GAGVSQSPRYKVTKRGQDVTLRCDPISSHATLYWYQQALGQGPEFLTYFNYEAQPDKSGLPSDRFSAERPEGSISTLTIQRTEQRDSAMYRCASSARGGSGISFGPGTRLTVT.

This clone was counted only a few times. The rearrangement joins TRBV6-1 to TRBJ1-6; 7 bases align to TRBD1. The CDR3 has 16 residues. V trimming: 2 bases; J trimming: 6 bases; junction bases outside the gene matches: 7. From germline, CDR1 is MNHNS and CDR2 SASEGT. The CDR3 sequence: CASSEMGQTTNSPLHF. For the CDR3, the DNA is TGTGCCAGCAGTGAAATGGGACAGACTACTAATTCACCCCTCCACTTT.

The chain couples TRBV11-3 to TRBJ2-7; D is unclear. V was clipped by 5 bases and J by 4 bases, with 15 bases between them. The CDR3 has 14 amino acids. CDR1 SGHNT and CDR2 YENEEA come from the germline V gene. The CDR3: CASSRRPPPYEQYF. CDR3 DNA: TGTGCCAGCAGCCGTCGACCGCCTCCGTACGAGCAGTACTTC.

This chain connects TRBV5-1 to TRBJ1-1; 11 positions match TRBD1. Germline trimming cut 0 bases from V and 7 bases from J; bases unmatched to any gene: 5. The CDR3 loop spans 15 amino acids. Germline CDR1 is SGHRS and CDR2 is YFSETQ. CDR3 bases: TGCGCCAGCAGCTTGGCCGGACAGGGGGCAGATGAAGCTTTCTTT. Protein: CASSLAGQGADEAFF.

V is TRBV7-6 and J is TRBJ2-3, with TRBD2 matching over 13 bases. V lost 0 bases to trimming and J lost 0 bases; unmatched junction nucleotides: 12. The CDR3 has 21 residues. Germline CDR1 is SGHVS and CDR2 is FNYEAQ. CDR3 amino acids: CASSLALTSGGSFGSTDTQYF. The CDR3 bases are TGTGCCAGCAGCTTAGCTTTGACTAGCGGGGGGTCCTTCGGGAGCACAGATACGCAGTATTTT.

This chain uses TRBV30 with TRBJ2-5; TRBD1 matches at 7 bases. The CDR3 runs to 16 residues. Germline values: CDR1 GTSNPN, CDR2 SVGIG (reference sequence). Trimming at V came to 2 bases and at J to 0 bases, leaving 9 bases not matched to a gene. Written as DNA, the CDR3 is TGTGCCTGGAGTTACAGGGGAGAGAAGGACCAAGAGACCCAGTACTTC. Residues: CAWSYRGEKDQETQYF.

This clone was recorded once. This CDR3 is CASSIGETQYF. The CDR3 DNA sequence: TGTGCCAGCAGCATAGGAGAGACCCAGTACTTC. The chain couples TRBV7-9 to TRBJ2-5; D not certain. The V end was cut by 5 bases, the J end by 4 bases, with 5 bases between. The germline gives CDR1 SEHNR, CDR2 FQNEAQ (reference sequence). The CDR3 loop spans 11 amino acids.

This clone was counted once. The chain is built from TRBV28 and TRBJ1-2, with no clear D. CDR1 MDHEN and CDR2 SYDVKM come from the germline V gene. This CDR3 comprises 15 residues. With 2 bases removed from V and 0 bases from J, the gap between germline ends came to 10 bases. CDR3 coding DNA: TGTGCCAGCAGTTTAGAAACTCTAGCTAACTATGGCTACACCTTC. Translating gives CASSLETLANYGYTF.